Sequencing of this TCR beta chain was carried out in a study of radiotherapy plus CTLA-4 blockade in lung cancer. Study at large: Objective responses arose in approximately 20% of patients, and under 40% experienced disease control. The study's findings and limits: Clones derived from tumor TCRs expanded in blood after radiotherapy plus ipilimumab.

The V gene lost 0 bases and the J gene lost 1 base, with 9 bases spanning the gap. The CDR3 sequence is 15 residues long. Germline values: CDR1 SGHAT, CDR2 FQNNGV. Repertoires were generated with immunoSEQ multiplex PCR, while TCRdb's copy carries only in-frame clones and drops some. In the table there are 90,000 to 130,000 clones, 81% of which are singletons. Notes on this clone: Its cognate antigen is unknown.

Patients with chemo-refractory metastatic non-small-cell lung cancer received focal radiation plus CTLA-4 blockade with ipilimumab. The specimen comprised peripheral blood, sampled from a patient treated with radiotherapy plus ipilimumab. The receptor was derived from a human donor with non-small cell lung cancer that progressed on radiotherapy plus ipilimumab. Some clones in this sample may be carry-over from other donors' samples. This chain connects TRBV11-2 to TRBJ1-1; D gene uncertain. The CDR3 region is CASSLDQAGNTEAFF. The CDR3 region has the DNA TGTGCCAGCAGCTTAGATCAGGCAGGGAACACTGAAGCTTTCTTT.